The clone carrying this T cell receptor (beta chain) was seen only once. V lost 4 bases and J lost 3; bases outside the gene matches: 4. CDR1 and CDR2 (germline): SGHNT, YENEEA. This CDR3 contains 14 residues. One entry per CDR3 protein results from TCRdb running MiXCR on the RT-PCR reads. This repertoire shows 100,000 to 120,000 distinct CDR3 sequences, 35% found once; its top ten account for 27%. The data belong to a study of patients and donors after allogeneic stem cell transplantation. The sequence was collected from a human donor who was either an allogeneic HSCT recipient or a stem cell or donor lymphocyte infusion donor (not recorded which). It is not recorded whose cells these are; they may come from a transplant donor. The gene calls are TRBV11-3 and TRBJ1-1; 8 bases are shared with TRBD1. Input material: blood, either unsorted or a sorted T cell fraction (not recorded which). The CDR3 sequence is CASSSRTGYTEAFF. The CDR3 DNA is TGTGCCAGCAGCTCGCGGACAGGGTACACTGAAGCTTTCTTT.